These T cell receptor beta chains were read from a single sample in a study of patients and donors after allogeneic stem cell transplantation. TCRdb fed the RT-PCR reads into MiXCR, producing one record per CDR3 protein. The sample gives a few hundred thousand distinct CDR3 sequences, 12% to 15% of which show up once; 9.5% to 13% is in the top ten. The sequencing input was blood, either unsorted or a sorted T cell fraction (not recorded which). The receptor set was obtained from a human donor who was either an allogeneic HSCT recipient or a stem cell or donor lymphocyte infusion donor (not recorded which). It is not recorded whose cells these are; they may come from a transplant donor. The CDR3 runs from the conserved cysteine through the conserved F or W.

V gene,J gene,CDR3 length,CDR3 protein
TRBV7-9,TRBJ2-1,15,CASRPAGGPANEQFF
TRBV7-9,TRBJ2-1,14,CASRFQREDNEQFF
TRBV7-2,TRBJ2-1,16,CASSPGTSGVYNEQFF
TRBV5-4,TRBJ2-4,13,CASSRSLAGNQYF
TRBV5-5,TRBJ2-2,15,CASSFIQGNTGELFF
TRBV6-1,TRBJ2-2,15,CASSELARNTGELFF
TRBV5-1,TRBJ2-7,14,CASSLSGGLYEQYF
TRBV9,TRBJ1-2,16,CASSVFDRTGNYGYTF
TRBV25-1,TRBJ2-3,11,CASKGADTQYF
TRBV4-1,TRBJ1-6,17,CASSPRLISSYNSPLHF
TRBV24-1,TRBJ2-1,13,CATGTGGENEQFF
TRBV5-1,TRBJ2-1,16,CASSPGTPGAYNEQFF
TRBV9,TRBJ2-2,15,CASNQGQFNTGELFF
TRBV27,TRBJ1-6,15,CASSLSWRGDSPLHF
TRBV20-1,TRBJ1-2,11,CTAPLRGLYTF
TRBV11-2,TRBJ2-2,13,CASSQDYSGELFF
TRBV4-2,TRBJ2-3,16,CASSQDGSSNTDTQYF
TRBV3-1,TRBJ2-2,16,CASSQEERLNTGELFF
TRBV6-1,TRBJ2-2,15,CASISTGRGTGELFF
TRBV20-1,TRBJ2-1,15,CSARDIAASYNEQFF
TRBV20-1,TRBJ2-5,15,CSARDRGGIRETQYF
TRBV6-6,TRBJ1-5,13,CASSFGTAKPQHF
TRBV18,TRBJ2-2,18,CASSPPRRDKAYTGELFF
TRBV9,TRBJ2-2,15,CASSADGANTGELFF
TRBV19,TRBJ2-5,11,CASSLESIQYF
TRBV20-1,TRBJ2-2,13,CSARDLSAGELFF
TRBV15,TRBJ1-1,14,CATSRDMVVTEAFF
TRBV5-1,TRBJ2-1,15,CASSLDGRASNEQFF